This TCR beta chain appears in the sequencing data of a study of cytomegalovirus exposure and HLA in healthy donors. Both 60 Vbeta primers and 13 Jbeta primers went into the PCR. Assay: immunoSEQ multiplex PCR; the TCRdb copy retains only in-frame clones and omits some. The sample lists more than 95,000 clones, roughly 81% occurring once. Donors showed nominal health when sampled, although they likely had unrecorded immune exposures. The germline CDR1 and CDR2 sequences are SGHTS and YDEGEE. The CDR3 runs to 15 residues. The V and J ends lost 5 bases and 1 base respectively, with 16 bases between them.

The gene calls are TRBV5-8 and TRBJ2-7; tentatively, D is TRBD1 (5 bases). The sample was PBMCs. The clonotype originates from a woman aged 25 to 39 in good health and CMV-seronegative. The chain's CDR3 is CASSSWGMGSYEQYF. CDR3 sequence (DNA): TGTGCCAGCAGTTCTTGGGGCATGGGGTCCTACGAGCAGTACTTC.